The 9 T cell receptor beta chains below come from one sample, sequenced in a study of graft-versus-host responses after intestinal transplantation. Their target antigens are unknown. Only in-frame clones appear in the TCRdb table, and some are missing; sequencing was by immunoSEQ multiplex PCR. This table holds fewer than 120,000 clones, about 94% found once. This material consisted of unstimulated CD8+ T cells sorted from spleen or lymph node cells, taken before intestinal transplant. The receptor set was obtained from a human donor who received an intestinal transplant.

The chain combines TRBV19 with TRBJ2-1, with D possibly matching TRBD1 (5 bases). The CDR3 contains 15 residues. V lost 7 bases and J 6 bases, leaving 19 bases between the germline ends. Germline V gene lookup returns CDR1 LNHDA and CDR2 SQIVND (reference sequence). CDR3 sequence: CASTPTAAGSNEQFF. CDR3 coding DNA: TGTGCCAGTACCCCAACCGCGGCAGGGTCCAATGAGCAGTTCTTC.

The rearrangement links TRBV9 to TRBJ2-1; tentative D call: TRBD1 (6 bases). This CDR3 is built from 13 residues. V was shortened by 4 bases and J by 9 bases, with 14 bases between the two germline ends. Germline V gene lookup returns CDR1 SGDLS and CDR2 YYNGEE. This CDR3 is CASSTRRDTEQFF. CDR3 bases: TGTGCCAGCAGCACCCGTCGGGACACTGAGCAGTTCTTC. Complete variable domain (other parts from reference TRBV9 and TRBJ2-1): DSGVTQTPKHLITATGQRVTLRCSPRSGDLSVYWYQQSLDQGLQFLIQYYNGEERAKGNILERFSAQQFPDLHSELNLSSLELGDSALYFCASSTRRDTEQFFGPGTRLTVL.

The V call is TRBV19, the J call TRBJ2-7, with no clear D. With 2 bases removed from V and 2 bases from J, the gap between germline ends came to 10 bases. CDR1 LNHDA and CDR2 SQIVND come from the germline V gene (reference sequence). The CDR3 loop spans 14 amino acids. CDR3 region: CASSIIGRAYEQYF. The CDR3 bases are TGTGCCAGTAGTATAATCGGCAGAGCCTACGAGCAGTACTTC.

This clone came up once. This chain links TRBV2 with TRBJ2-7, with 9 positions matching TRBD2. Germline trimming cut 5 bases from V and 3 bases from J; bases unmatched to any gene: 11. The CDR3 loop spans 16 amino acids. Looked up from germline, CDR1 is SNHLY and CDR2 is FYNNEI. DNA for the CDR3: TGTGCCAGCAGTCCAGGGGAACTAGCGGGTAGCTACGAGCAGTACTTC. This codes for CASSPGELAGSYEQYF.

The rearrangement joins TRBV19 to TRBJ2-7; 11 bases agree with TRBD2. Unmatched junction bases numbered 7, after V lost 9 bases and J lost 0 bases. The CDR3 is 15 residues long. Germline assignment: CDR1 LNHDA and CDR2 SQIVND (reference sequence). The CDR3 here is CASRIAGGSSYEQYF. The CDR3 region has the DNA TGTGCCAGCCGTATAGCGGGAGGGTCCTCCTACGAGCAGTACTTC.

This clone was seen more than once but under ten times. The rearrangement links TRBV5-6 to TRBJ2-4; 14 bases line up with TRBD2. The CDR3 covers 18 residues. V lost 0 bases and J lost 0; bases outside the gene matches: 2. Per the germline V gene, CDR1 is SGHDT and CDR2 is YYEEEE. CDR3 sequence: CASSLAGLAGGAKNIQYF. CDR3 in DNA: TGTGCCAGCAGCTTGGCCGGACTAGCGGGGGGAGCCAAAAACATTCAGTACTTC.

The rearrangement links TRBV7-8 to TRBJ1-5; 7 bases map to TRBD1. Per the germline V gene, CDR1 is SGHVS and CDR2 is FQNEAQ. V lost 1 base to trimming and J lost 7 bases; unmatched junction nucleotides: 7. The CDR3 runs to 15 residues. The CDR3 loop is CASSLGGGAGQPQHF. Written as DNA, the CDR3 is TGTGCCAGCAGCTTAGGAGGGGGCGCAGGGCAGCCCCAGCATTTT.

The chain carries TRBV7-9 and TRBJ2-1; 7 nucleotides align to TRBD1. Germline V gene data show CDR1 as SEHNR and CDR2 as FQNEAQ (reference sequence). CDR3 size: 15 residues. With 5 bases clipped from V and 4 bases from J, the junction kept 8 bases outside the gene matches. CDR3 sequence reads: CASSPETGRYNEQFF. CDR3 nucleotides: TGTGCCAGCAGCCCGGAGACAGGGAGATACAATGAGCAGTTCTTC. The entire variable domain, with the rest obtained from reference TRBV7-9 and TRBJ2-1, is as follows: DTGVSQNPRHKITKRGQNVTFRCDPISEHNRLYWYRQTLGQGPEFLTYFQNEAQLEKSRLLSDRFSAERPKGSFSTLEIQRTEQGDSAMYLCASSPETGRYNEQFFGPGTRLTVL.

This chain joins TRBV19 and TRBJ1-5, with D hard to call. Germline V CDR1 and CDR2: LNHDA, SQIVND (reference sequence). The CDR3 is 15 amino acids. The V gene lost 5 bases and the J gene lost 0 bases, with 11 bases spanning the gap. This CDR3 reads CASSPVGYSNQPQHF. The CDR3 DNA reads TGTGCCAGTAGTCCAGTTGGTTATAGCAATCAGCCCCAGCATTTT.